This TCR beta chain was recorded in a study of blood T cell repertoires in COVID-19. Study as a whole: Spain, Italy and the United States supplied samples that represented acute and convalescent COVID-19. T cells, B-cell-depleted T cells, or PBMCs provided the cDNA or gDNA that served as material.

Authors' analysis steps: Reference gene primer amplification gave nucleated cell count estimates. Sequencing used immunoSEQ multiplex PCR; TCRdb keeps in-frame clones, though not all of them. Clone size and the V and J calls come from that table; the DNA yielded D and trimming. Here the sample spans 150,000 to 200,000 clones, more than 80% being singletons. V lost 2 bases, J lost 0 bases, and 8 bases lay in between. The CDR3 runs 15 residues. Germline lookup yields CDR1 MNHEY and CDR2 SVGEGT. The receptor was isolated from a human donor in a cohort sampled during active COVID-19. What was sequenced was peripheral blood. The chain combines TRBV6-2 or TRBV6-3 with TRBJ2-1; D is unclear. The CDR3 sequence: CASSYEQISYNEQFF. DNA of the CDR3: TGTGCCAGCAGTTACGAACAGATCTCCTACAATGAGCAGTTCTTC.